This is a list of T cell receptor beta chains from one sample in a study of cytomegalovirus exposure and HLA in healthy donors. The data were produced by immunoSEQ multiplex PCR, yet TCRdb's version contains in-frame clones alone and is incomplete. There are fewer than 200,000 clones in the sample; 60% to 85% occur only once, and 2.5% to 3.5% lies in the top ten. Sequencing was performed on PBMCs. The receptors were gathered from a woman in her forties or fifties in good health and CMV-seropositive. CDR3s include the opening cysteine and the closing phenylalanine or tryptophan. D genes are given only for firm matches. Clone sizes are given selectively: once, few, many, or a class where the clone is expanded.

d_call	j_call	v_call	clone_size	cdr3_nt	cdr3_aa
TRBD1	TRBJ1-2	TRBV29-1	-	TGCAGCGTTGACGCTGGTTTTCCAGGGGGCGGCTATGGCTACACCTTC	CSVDAGFPGGGYGYTF
-	TRBJ1-2	TRBV6-5	-	TGTGCCAGCAGTTACGGGCGGGTAAAGAATGTCTACACCTTC	CASSYGRVKNVYTF
TRBD2	TRBJ2-1	TRBV10-3	-	TGTGCCATCAGGTCGGGACTAGCGGGGTACAATGAGCAGTTCTTC	CAIRSGLAGYNEQFF
-	TRBJ1-2	TRBV5-6	many	TGTGCCAGCAGCTTTCTGGGCAGTCTTAACTATGGCTACACCTTC	CASSFLGSLNYGYTF
TRBD2	TRBJ2-2	TRBV4-1	-	TGCGCCAGCAGCCAAATGGGACTAGCGGGGGTTCTCGCGAACACCGGGGAGCTGTTTTTT	CASSQMGLAGVLANTGELFF
-	TRBJ2-7	TRBV5-1	-	TGCGCCAGCAGCTTGTACGGGTATGACGAGCAGTACTTC	CASSLYGYDEQYF
-	TRBJ2-3	TRBV29-1	-	TGCAGCGTTAGAGGGGGAGATACGCAGTATTTT	CSVRGGDTQYF
-	TRBJ2-3	TRBV7-8	few	TGTGCCAGCAGTTCGGGACTTTTCACAGATACGCAGTATTTT	CASSSGLFTDTQYF
-	TRBJ1-1	TRBV10-3	once	TGTGCCATCAGTGACCGGGGATGGAACACTGAAGCTTTCTTT	CAISDRGWNTEAFF
-	TRBJ1-4	TRBV18	-	TGTGCCAGCTCACCAGCGGGGGTCGGGAGTGAAAAACTGTTTTTT	CASSPAGVGSEKLFF